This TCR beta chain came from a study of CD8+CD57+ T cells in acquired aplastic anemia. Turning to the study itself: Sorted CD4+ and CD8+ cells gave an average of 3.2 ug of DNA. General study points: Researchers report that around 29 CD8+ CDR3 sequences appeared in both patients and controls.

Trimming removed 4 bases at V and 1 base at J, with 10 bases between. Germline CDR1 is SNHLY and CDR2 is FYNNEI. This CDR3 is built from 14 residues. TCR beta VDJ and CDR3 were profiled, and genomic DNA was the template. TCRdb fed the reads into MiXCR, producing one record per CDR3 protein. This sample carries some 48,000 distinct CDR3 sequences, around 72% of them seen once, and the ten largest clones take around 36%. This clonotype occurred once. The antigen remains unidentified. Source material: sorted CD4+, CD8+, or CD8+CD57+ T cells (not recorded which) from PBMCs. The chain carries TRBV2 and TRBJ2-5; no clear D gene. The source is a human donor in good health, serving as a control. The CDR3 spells CASSVRLTQETQYF. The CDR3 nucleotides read TGTGCCAGCAGTGTCCGCCTTACCCAAGAGACCCAGTACTTC.